The T cell receptor (beta chain) described here comes from a study of blood T cell repertoires in COVID-19. Authors' data handling: Using reference gene primer amplification, nucleated cell counts were estimated. Sequencing was performed with immunoSEQ multiplex PCR; in TCRdb, only in-frame clones are kept and a portion is missing. The V and J calls and the clone size are those of that table, but D and trimming were determined from the DNA. This sample has approximately 150,000 clones; 80% to 85% occur once, and the top ten carry under 1.5%. J was trimmed by 3 bases and V by 6 bases; bases with no gene match: 9. Germline assignment: CDR1 LNHDA and CDR2 SQIVND (reference sequence). There are 15 residues in the CDR3.

The sequenced material came from peripheral blood. The origin of this receptor is a man aged 55 to 70 with acute or convalescent COVID-19. This rearrangement joins TRBV19 to TRBJ2-3; 7 nucleotides agree with TRBD1. The DNA of the CDR3 is TGTGCCAGTAGCCTGACAGGGCTGAAGACAGATACGCAGTATTTT. It encodes CASSLTGLKTDTQYF. Together with reference TRBV19 and TRBJ2-3, the CDR3 gives the full variable domain: DGGITQSPKYLFRKEGQNVTLSCEQNLNHDAMYWYRQDPGQGLRLIYYSQIVNDFQKGDIAEGYSVSREKKESFPLTVTSAQKNPTAFYLCASSLTGLKTDTQYFGPGTRLTVL.